Following are 11 T cell receptor beta chains from one sample sequenced in a study of shared clonotypes between healthy human individuals. Profiled with immunoSEQ multiplex PCR; TCRdb holds only in-frame clones, not every one. Among about 1.1 million clones listed, approximately 75% were seen once. The sample was memory CD4+ T cells from PBMCs. The sample's subset: CD45RA-negative fraction. The receptor set was obtained from a man aged 18 to 29 in good health. Some clones in this sample may be carry-over from other donors' samples.

This clone was counted between two and nine times. The rearrangement uses TRBV10-3 and TRBJ1-1, with D unresolved. This CDR3 region has 13 residues. Germline lookup yields CDR1 ENHRY and CDR2 SYGVKD. V was clipped by 3 bases and J by 6 bases, with 11 bases between them. DNA for the CDR3: TGTGCCATCAGTGATGTGGCGCGGGCTGAAGCTTTCTTT. Translating it yields CAISDVARAEAFF.

The chain has TRBV29-1 and TRBJ2-4; D is undetermined. The CDR3 consists of 15 residues. Between the trimmed V and J ends, which lost 3 bases and 4 bases, there was a span of 16 bases. Germline V CDR1 and CDR2: SQVTM, ANQGSEA. CDR3 bases: TGCAGCGTTGATATCGGCCAACTCGGAAAAAACATTCAGTACTTC. Translated, it gives CSVDIGQLGKNIQYF.

The chain uses TRBV2 and TRBJ1-1; 7 bases line up with TRBD1. Germline V gene sequence: CDR1 SNHLY, CDR2 FYNNEI. With V trimmed by 3 bases and J by 5 bases, 9 bases remained unmatched. CDR3 length: 15 amino acids. CDR3 residues: CASSERQGVWTEAFF. The CDR3 DNA is TGTGCCAGCAGTGAGCGACAGGGTGTGTGGACTGAAGCTTTCTTT.

In the case of this clone: A far more abundant clone sits one base away, making this likely a read error. The rearrangement joins TRBV27 to TRBJ1-5, with TRBD1 as a possible D gene (6 bases). CDR1 is MNHEY and CDR2 is SMNVEV in the germline V gene (reference sequence). Trimming left V 5 bases short and J 5 bases short, with 19 bases between. The CDR3 runs 16 residues. CDR3 amino acids: CASSAFSTGFDQPQHF. Here the CDR3 DNA reads TGTGCCAGCAGTGCTTTTAGCACAGGGTTCGATCAGCCCCAGCATTTT.

The genes are TRBV15 and TRBJ2-5; 7 bases are a match to TRBD1. The V gene end was trimmed by 3 bases and the J gene end by 2 bases; junction bases not matched to a gene: 3. The germline CDR1 and CDR2 sequences are LNHNV and YYDKDF (reference sequence). The CDR3 loop spans 14 amino acids. The CDR3 nucleotides read TGTGCCACCAGCAGTGGGGGACAGCAAGAGACCCAGTACTTC. As protein: CATSSGGQQETQYF.

This clone was counted a few times. V and J are TRBV28 and TRBJ1-5; D remains unclear. V was trimmed by 6 bases and J by 3 bases, leaving 12 bases between them. The CDR3 has 14 amino acids. Germline V gives CDR1 MDHEN, CDR2 SYDVKM. CDR3: CASRPEGYNQPQHF. The CDR3 DNA follows: TGTGCCAGCAGGCCTGAGGGTTACAATCAGCCCCAGCATTTT.

Details on this clone: Additional DNA sequences in this sample encode the identical CDR3. This chain uses TRBV5-1 with TRBJ2-5; the match to TRBD1 covers 7 bases. Germline V CDR1 and CDR2: SGHRS, YFSETQ. V trimming: 2 bases; J trimming: 4 bases; junction bases outside the gene matches: 2. This CDR3 contains 13 residues. The CDR3 DNA reads as TGCGCCAGCAGCTTATCAGGGGGAGAGACCCAGTACTTC. This encodes CASSLSGGETQYF.

V and J are TRBV5-1 and TRBJ2-4; no clear D gene. The V gene's germline CDR1 is SGHRS and CDR2 YFSETQ. The CDR3 is 15 amino acids. Trimming removed 0 bases at V and 6 bases at J, with 13 bases between. CDR3 loop: CASSLERTPGNIQYF. CDR3 DNA sequence: TGCGCCAGCAGCTTGGAACGGACGCCCGGAAACATTCAGTACTTC.

This clone has more than one count but fewer than ten. The chain links TRBV7-9 to TRBJ2-2; D gene uncertain. The CDR3 runs to 14 residues. Germline V gene sequence: CDR1 SEHNR, CDR2 FQNEAQ (reference sequence). The V end lost 8 bases, the J end lost 0 bases, and 10 bases lay between the germline ends. This CDR3 reads CASQRLTNTGELFF. The DNA for the CDR3 is TGTGCCAGCCAGCGTCTAACGAACACCGGGGAGCTGTTTTTT.

In its sample, this clone was seen once. This sequence joins TRBV5-1 and TRBJ2-5, with TRBD1 as a possible D gene (6 bases). Germline V gene data show CDR1 as SGHRS and CDR2 as YFSETQ. With 0 bases removed from V and 4 bases from J, the gap between germline ends came to 10 bases. The CDR3 loop spans 14 amino acids. CDR3 protein: CASSLVGARETQYF. In DNA form, the CDR3 reads TGCGCCAGCAGCTTGGTGGGGGCTAGAGAGACCCAGTACTTC.

The chain couples TRBV4-2 to TRBJ2-5, with 10 bases that match TRBD1. Germline loops: CDR1 LGHNA, CDR2 YNFKEQ. The CDR3 spans 16 residues. V lost 0 bases to trimming and J lost 5 bases; unmatched junction nucleotides: 6. CDR3 amino acids: CASSQEWDRGWETQYF. CDR3 DNA: TGTGCCAGCAGCCAAGAGTGGGACAGGGGATGGGAGACCCAGTACTTC.